Detailed here is one TCR beta chain. What it binds is unknown. Assay used: immunoSEQ multiplex PCR; TCRdb lists only in-frame clones, some missing. Among 100,000 to 150,000 clones, around nine tenths were seen once, and the ten largest hold about 2%. Germline trimming cut 6 bases from V and 5 bases from J; bases unmatched to any gene: 7. The CDR3 loop spans 13 amino acids. Germline CDR1 MNHNY, CDR2 SVGAGI (reference sequence). This sample was included in a study of cytomegalovirus exposure and HLA in healthy donors. Study overall: The same platform was used for the roughly 120 validation repertoires and the approximately 670 first-cohort repertoires, a later analysis reported. Overall study results and limits: The TCR clusters that emerged in the first cohort tended, a later analysis found, to co-occur in the roughly 130 validation repertoires. Among TCR beta chains, those listed as cytomegalovirus-associated numbered roughly 150. In vitro confirmation showed three CMV-associated chains to be CMV antigen specific.

The material sequenced was PBMCs. The chain has TRBV6-6 and TRBJ2-7; 7 bases fit TRBD2. The TCR sequence derives from a woman under 30 in good health and CMV-seronegative. The CDR3 region is CASRTSQYHEQYF. CDR3 DNA: TGTGCCAGCAGGACTAGCCAATATCACGAGCAGTACTTC.